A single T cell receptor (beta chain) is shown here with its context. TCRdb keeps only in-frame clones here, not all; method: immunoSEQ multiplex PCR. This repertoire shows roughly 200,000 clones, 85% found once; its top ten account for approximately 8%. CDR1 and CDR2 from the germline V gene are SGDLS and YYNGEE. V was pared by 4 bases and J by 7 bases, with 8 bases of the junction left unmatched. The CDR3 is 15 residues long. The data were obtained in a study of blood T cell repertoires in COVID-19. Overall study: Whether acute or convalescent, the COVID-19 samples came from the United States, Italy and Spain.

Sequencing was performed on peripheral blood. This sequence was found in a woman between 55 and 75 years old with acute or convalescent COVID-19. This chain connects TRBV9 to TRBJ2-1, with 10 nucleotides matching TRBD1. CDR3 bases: TGTGCCAGCAGCCCTAGACAGGGGGCGGGTAATGAGCAGTTCTTC. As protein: CASSPRQGAGNEQFF. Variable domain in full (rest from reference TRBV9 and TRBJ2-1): DSGVTQTPKHLITATGQRVTLRCSPRSGDLSVYWYQQSLDQGLQFLIQYYNGEERAKGNILERFSAQQFPDLHSELNLSSLELGDSALYFCASSPRQGAGNEQFFGPGTRLTVL.